The clone carrying this T cell receptor (beta chain) was seen more than once but under ten times. This specimen belongs to a study of cytomegalovirus exposure and HLA in healthy donors. The primer mix had 60 Vbeta and 13 Jbeta primers. Method: immunoSEQ multiplex PCR; TCRdb's copy keeps in-frame clones and lacks some. The sample holds fewer than 75,000 clones, approximately 79% seen once. Germline V gene data show CDR1 as MRHNA and CDR2 as SNTAGT. The V gene lost 6 bases and the J gene lost 2 bases, with 12 bases spanning the gap. This CDR3 is built from 14 residues. The chain employs TRBV6-4 and TRBJ2-3; D might be TRBD2 (5 bases). This clonotype originated in a woman aged 25 to 45 in good health and CMV-seronegative. Sequenced material: PBMCs. CDR3 sequence (DNA): TGTGCCAGCAGAGGGAGTCGGGTCACAGATACGCAGTATTTT. Protein: CASRGSRVTDTQYF.